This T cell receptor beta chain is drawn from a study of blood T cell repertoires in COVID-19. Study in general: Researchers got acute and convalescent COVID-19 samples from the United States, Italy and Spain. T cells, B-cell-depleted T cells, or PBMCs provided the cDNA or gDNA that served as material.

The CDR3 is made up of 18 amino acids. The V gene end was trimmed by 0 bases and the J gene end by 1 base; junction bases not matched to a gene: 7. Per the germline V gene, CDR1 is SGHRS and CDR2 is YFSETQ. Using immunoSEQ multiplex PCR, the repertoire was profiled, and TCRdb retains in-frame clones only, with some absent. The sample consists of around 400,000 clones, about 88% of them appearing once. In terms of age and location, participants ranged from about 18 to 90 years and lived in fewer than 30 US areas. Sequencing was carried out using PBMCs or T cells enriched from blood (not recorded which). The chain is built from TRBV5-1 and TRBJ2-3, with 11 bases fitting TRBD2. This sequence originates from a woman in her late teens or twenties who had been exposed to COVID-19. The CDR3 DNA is TGCGCCAGCAGCTTGGGACTAGCGGGACCTCGCGGCACAGATACGCAGTATTTT. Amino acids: CASSLGLAGPRGTDTQYF.